One and the same sample provided the 20 T cell receptor beta chains below, sequenced in a study of blood T cell repertoires in COVID-19. Profiled with immunoSEQ multiplex PCR; TCRdb holds only in-frame clones, not every one. The table has 330,000 or so clones, 80% to 90% seen once. The specimen was peripheral blood. These receptors came from a man aged 25 to 40 with COVID-19, enrolled during active disease.

The chain has TRBV28 and TRBJ1-4, with TRBD1 matching 9 bases. The J segment lost 6 bases and the V segment lost 4 bases, leaving 6 bases of the junction unmatched. The CDR3 spans 15 residues. Germline values: CDR1 MDHEN, CDR2 SYDVKM. CDR3 sequence reads: CASSSRGQGYEKLFF. CDR3 DNA: TGTGCCAGCAGTTCTAGGGGACAGGGTTATGAAAAACTGTTTTTT. Looking up the rest from reference TRBV28 and TRBJ1-4 gives the full variable domain: DVKVTQSSRYLVKRTGEKVFLECVQDMDHENMFWYRQDPGLGLRLIYFSYDVKMKEKGDIPEGYSVSREKKERFSLILESASTNQTSMYLCASSSRGQGYEKLFFGSGTQLSVL.

This clone was observed once. The chain couples TRBV10-3 to TRBJ1-2; 9 bases align to TRBD1. This CDR3 contains 14 residues. Germline loops: CDR1 ENHRY, CDR2 SYGVKD. The J segment lost 3 bases and the V segment lost 8 bases, leaving 7 bases of the junction unmatched. The CDR3 spells CAIGGTGHDYGYTF. The CDR3 coding sequence is TGTGCCATCGGGGGGACAGGGCATGACTATGGCTACACCTTC.

The CDR3 sequence is CASSLKTGIVADTQYF. Written as DNA, the CDR3 is TGTGCCAGCAGCTTAAAGACAGGGATTGTTGCAGATACGCAGTATTTT. The rearrangement links TRBV11-3 to TRBJ2-3; TRBD1 agrees at 7 bases. Losses at the gene ends were 2 bases for V and 4 bases for J; bases not matched to a gene: 9. Germline values: CDR1 SGHNT, CDR2 YENEEA. CDR3 size: 16 residues. The whole variable domain, filled in from reference TRBV11-3 and TRBJ2-3, reads EAGVVQSPRYKIIEKKQPVAFWCNPISGHNTLYWYLQNLGQGPELLIRYENEEAVDDSQLPKDRFSAERLKGVDSTLKIQPAELGDSAVYLCASSLKTGIVADTQYFGPGTRLTVL.

The V gene is TRBV18, the J gene TRBJ2-5; maybe TRBD2 (7 bases). The germline V and J ends were trimmed by 6 bases and 5 bases, with 16 bases remaining between them. There are 14 residues in the CDR3. Germline loops: CDR1 KGHSH, CDR2 LQKENI. The DNA for the CDR3 is TGTGCCAGCTCCGACCGGGGGGCTGGTGAGACCCAGTACTTC. This sequence encodes CASSDRGAGETQYF.

The rearrangement joins TRBV7-2 to TRBJ2-2; 9 nucleotides match TRBD1. Germline V gene lookup returns CDR1 SGHTA and CDR2 FQGNSA. The CDR3 has 19 amino acids. The V and J ends lost 5 bases and 5 bases, in that order; junction bases with no gene match: 18. In DNA form, the CDR3 reads TGTGCCAGCAGCGGATCCGTCCGGGACAGGGTCCTTTGGACCGGGGAGCTGTTTTTT. Amino acids: CASSGSVRDRVLWTGELFF.

The chain joins TRBV6-5 to TRBJ2-1; D is unclear. CDR1 is MNHEY and CDR2 is SVGAGI in the germline V gene. This CDR3 comprises 14 residues. The V and J ends lost 3 bases and 6 bases respectively, with 12 bases between them. CDR3 bases: TGTGCCAGCAGTTATATCCCGTCGGGCAATGAGCAGTTCTTC. It translates to CASSYIPSGNEQFF.

This clone was counted once. The CDR3 spells CASSAIISGGENTEAFF. The CDR3 DNA reads TGTGCCAGCAGCGCCATAATTTCCGGGGGAGAGAACACTGAAGCTTTCTTT. This rearrangement joins TRBV2 to TRBJ1-1, with D perhaps TRBD1 (5 bases). There are 17 residues in the CDR3. Germline V lookup: CDR1 SNHLY, CDR2 FYNNEI. V was shortened by 6 bases and J by 1 base, with 21 bases between the two germline ends. Full variable domain (outside the CDR3, taken from reference TRBV2 and TRBJ1-1): EPEVTQTPSHQVTQMGQEVILRCVPISNHLYFYWYRQILGQKVEFLVSFYNNEISEKSEIFDDQFSVERPDGSNFTLKIRSTKLEDSAMYFCASSAIISGGENTEAFFGQGTRLTVV.

The J gene is TRBJ2-3, the V gene TRBV19, with D possibly matching TRBD2 (7 bases). The CDR3 is 16 amino acids. The V and J ends lost 6 bases and 3 bases respectively, with 19 bases between them. Germline V gene lookup returns CDR1 LNHDA and CDR2 SQIVND (reference sequence). The CDR3 region is CASRLAVRGLTDTQYF. CDR3 bases: TGTGCCAGTAGGCTAGCGGTCAGGGGCCTAACAGATACGCAGTATTTT.

The chain combines TRBV11-2 with TRBJ1-2, with TRBD1 identical over 12 bases. Germline-derived CDR1 and CDR2 are SGHAT and FQNNGV. V shed 7 bases, J shed 9 bases, and the junction held 24 bases outside the gene matches. CDR3 length: 19 amino acids. The DNA of the CDR3 is TGTGCCAGCACCGTCGGGCATGGACTACCGGGACAGGGGGCGCTGAGCTACACCTTC. Its protein product is CASTVGHGLPGQGALSYTF.

The sample holds one count of this clone. This chain uses TRBV2 with TRBJ1-2; 7 bases line up with TRBD1. This CDR3 has 13 residues. With V trimmed by 6 bases and J by 1 base, 2 bases remained unmatched. CDR1 and CDR2 from the germline V gene are SNHLY and FYNNEI. The CDR3 DNA reads TGTGCCAGCAGGGGGACAGATAACTATGGCTACACCTTC. It is translated as CASRGTDNYGYTF.

The chain carries TRBV5-6 and TRBJ2-1; TRBD2 agrees at 14 bases. This CDR3 spans 18 amino acids. The ends lost 2 bases at V and 5 bases at J; junction bases unmatched: 9. Germline V gene data show CDR1 as SGHDT and CDR2 as YYEEEE. Here the CDR3 reads CASSFSGLAGVRHNEQFF. CDR3 DNA: TGTGCCAGCAGCTTCTCGGGACTAGCGGGAGTCCGACACAATGAGCAGTTCTTC.

This chain uses TRBV7-3 with TRBJ2-1, with 13 nucleotides matching TRBD2. The J segment lost 9 bases and the V segment lost 5 bases, leaving 7 bases of the junction unmatched. Germline CDR1 is SGHTA and CDR2 is FQGTGA. The CDR3 covers 15 residues. The CDR3 spells CASSLGTSGIREQFF. The CDR3 coding sequence is TGTGCCAGCAGCCTAGGGACTAGCGGGATTCGTGAGCAGTTCTTC. Full variable domain (missing parts from reference TRBV7-3 and TRBJ2-1): GAGVSQTPSNKVTEKGKYVELRCDPISGHTALYWYRQSLGQGPEFLIYFQGTGAADDSGLPNDRFFAVRPEGSVSTLKIQRTERGDSAVYLCASSLGTSGIREQFFGPGTRLTVL.

About this clone itself: Germline is not matched at one junction end, which may reflect a read error. This chain links TRBV11-2 with TRBJ2-7; tentative D call: TRBD1 (5 bases). CDR3 size: 15 residues. From germline, CDR1 is SGHAT and CDR2 FQNNGV. The DNA for the CDR3 is TGTGCCAGCAGCCTAGAACCAGGGCATGGCTACGAGCAGTACTTC. Translating gives CASSLEPGHGYEQYF.

The chain uses TRBV24-1 and TRBJ2-5; 14 nucleotides line up with TRBD2. Germline loops: CDR1 KGHDR, CDR2 SFDVKD. Trimming cost V 6 bases and J 4 bases; bases outside gene matches: 6. The CDR3 totals 16 residues. In nucleotides, the CDR3 is TGTGCCACCAGTTTTGGACTAGCGGGGGGCTCAGAGACCCAGTACTTC. This codes for CATSFGLAGGSETQYF.

The chain has TRBV7-9 and TRBJ2-2, with D perhaps matching TRBD1 (6 bases). The CDR3 covers 16 residues. The V end was cut by 0 bases, the J end by 3 bases, with 11 bases between. Germline CDR1 is SEHNR and CDR2 is FQNEAQ (reference sequence). The chain's CDR3 is CASSLADSTDTGELFF. As DNA, the CDR3 is TGTGCCAGCAGCTTAGCGGACAGCACAGACACCGGGGAGCTGTTTTTT.

The rearrangement uses TRBV10-3 and TRBJ2-1, with D perhaps matching TRBD1 (6 bases). The CDR3 runs to 15 residues. Trimming removed 0 bases from V and 10 bases from J, with 16 bases in between. Germline lookup yields CDR1 ENHRY and CDR2 SYGVKD. Here the CDR3 DNA reads TGTGCCATCAGTGAGTCTGTGGGGGCGGTGCAGGAGCAGTTCTTC. Translation gives CAISESVGAVQEQFF.

The genes are TRBV2 and TRBJ2-2, with 7 bases that match TRBD2. The germline V gene has CDR1 SNHLY and CDR2 FYNNEI. The CDR3 is made up of 16 amino acids. The junction had 4 bases not matched to a gene; V was cut back by 1 base and J by 2 bases. CDR3 DNA sequence: TGTGCCAGCAGTGAAGGGCTAGCGGAAAACACCGGGGAGCTGTTTTTT. This gives the protein CASSEGLAENTGELFF.

This chain uses TRBV4-1 with TRBJ1-5, with no clear D. Trimming left V 3 bases short and J 2 bases short, with 8 bases between. CDR3 length: 14 residues. Germline CDR1 MGHRA, CDR2 YSYEKL. The CDR3 nucleotides are TGCGCCAGCAGCCATCAGGTGGGCAATCAGCCCCAGCATTTT. This codes for CASSHQVGNQPQHF.

The chain carries TRBV7-9 and TRBJ1-1; TRBD1 matches at 11 bases. CDR1 and CDR2 (germline): SEHNR, FQNEAQ (reference sequence). V lost 0 bases to trimming and J lost 6 bases; unmatched junction nucleotides: 3. The CDR3 length is 15 residues. CDR3 amino acids: CASSLAGTGGAEAFF. Here the CDR3 DNA reads TGTGCCAGCAGCTTAGCGGGGACAGGGGGAGCTGAAGCTTTCTTT.

This clone showed up just once. The V and J genes are TRBV7-2 and TRBJ2-7; 7 bases line up with TRBD2. Germline CDR1 is SGHTA and CDR2 is FQGNSA. CDR3 length: 14 amino acids. V was pared by 9 bases and J by 3 bases, with 11 bases of the junction left unmatched. The CDR3 nucleotides are TGTGCCAGTCGGCGCGGGAGCTTAGTCTACGAGCAGTACTTC. Amino acids: CASRRGSLVYEQYF.